The 10 T cell receptor beta chains below were found in one sample sequenced in a study of blood T cell repertoires in COVID-19. Data came from immunoSEQ multiplex PCR; TCRdb stores just in-frame clones and leaves some out. Found here are 95,000 to 150,000 clones, 82% of them singletons; the top ten hold about 5%. Sequenced material: peripheral blood. These TCRs come from a woman between 65 and 79 years old with acute or convalescent COVID-19.

The chain combines TRBV7-8 with TRBJ1-1; D may be TRBD1 (6 bases). Germline values: CDR1 SGHVS, CDR2 FQNEAQ. CDR3 size: 14 residues. Trimming took 4 bases from V and 5 from J, leaving 14 bases between them. CDR3 in DNA: TGTGCCAGCAGCTCCAAGGGGGGGCCGACTGAAGCTTTCTTT. This translates into CASSSKGGPTEAFF.

The rearrangement uses TRBV9 and TRBJ1-1, with 9 bases that match TRBD1. CDR1 is SGDLS, CDR2 YYNGEE, per germline. V shed 4 bases, J shed 8 bases, and the junction held 12 bases outside the gene matches. The CDR3 runs to 15 residues. The CDR3 here is CASSTSGTGRLEAFF. CDR3 bases: TGTGCCAGCAGCACTTCCGGGACAGGGCGCCTAGAAGCTTTCTTT.

This sequence joins TRBV2 and TRBJ1-1, with D maybe TRBD1 (5 bases). The germline V gene encodes CDR1 SNHLY and CDR2 FYNNEI. V was cut by 7 bases and J by 1 base, with 10 bases left in between. The CDR3 runs to 13 residues. The CDR3 sequence: CASTRGGNTEAFF. The CDR3 coding sequence is TGTGCCAGCACGCGGGGCGGGAACACTGAAGCTTTCTTT.

A single count supports this clone. The CDR3 here is CASSPPPGTGAYEQYV. As DNA, the CDR3 is TGTGCCAGCAGCCCTCCTCCCGGGACAGGGGCCTACGAGCAGTACGTC. The chain uses TRBV11-3 and TRBJ2-7; 10 positions agree with TRBD1. Germline assignment: CDR1 SGHNT and CDR2 YENEEA. Trimming at V came to 5 bases and at J to 2 bases, leaving 9 bases not matched to a gene. The CDR3 covers 16 residues.

V is TRBV18 and J is TRBJ2-7; 7 bases are a match to TRBD2. V lost 2 bases to trimming and J lost 3 bases; unmatched junction nucleotides: 1. Germline assignment: CDR1 KGHSH and CDR2 LQKENI. CDR3 length: 13 residues. The CDR3 sequence: CASSPWGGYEQYF. In DNA, the CDR3 is TGTGCCAGCTCACCATGGGGGGGCTACGAGCAGTACTTC.

The rearrangement links TRBV7-9 to TRBJ1-4; TRBD1 matches at 7 bases. CDR1 is SEHNR, CDR2 FQNEAQ, per germline (reference sequence). The CDR3 consists of 14 residues. Losses at the gene ends were 5 bases for V and 5 bases for J; bases not matched to a gene: 5. The CDR3 DNA follows: TGTGCCAGCAGCCGGGACAGATTGAATGAAAAACTGTTTTTT. Translated: CASSRDRLNEKLFF.

V usage is TRBV19 and J usage is TRBJ1-2; a weak D match, TRBD1 (6 bases). The CDR3 is made up of 14 amino acids. V dropped 9 bases and J dropped 5 bases, with 19 bases sitting between them. Looked up from germline, CDR1 is LNHDA and CDR2 is SQIVND (reference sequence). For the CDR3, the DNA is TGTGCCAGCAGATCCCTGGACAGAATGTATGGCTACACCTTC. Translation gives CASRSLDRMYGYTF.

This clone appeared a single time. This chain uses TRBV10-3 with TRBJ2-1, with 13 bases identical to TRBD2. Trimming removed 6 bases from V and 9 bases from J; junction bases left unmatched: 8. The CDR3 has 15 residues. The germline gives CDR1 ENHRY, CDR2 SYGVKD. The CDR3 DNA reads TGTGCCATCAGCCCCGGGACTAGCGGGGTTGTTGAGCAGTTCTTC. Protein product: CAISPGTSGVVEQFF.

The V gene is TRBV12-5, the J gene TRBJ1-1; no firm D call. Germline lookup yields CDR1 LGHNT and CDR2 FRNRAP. V shed 2 bases and J shed 7 bases, with 2 bases lying between them. The CDR3 is made up of 10 amino acids. The CDR3 reads CASGLREAFF. CDR3 bases: TGTGCTAGTGGTTTGCGTGAAGCTTTCTTT.

J is TRBJ1-6 and V is TRBV5-1; D call uncertain. Germline CDR1 is SGHRS and CDR2 is YFSETQ. The germline V and J ends were trimmed by 0 bases and 7 bases, with 11 bases remaining between them. This CDR3 spans 15 amino acids. CDR3 sequence reads: CASSLDPGENSPLHF. The CDR3 DNA reads TGCGCCAGCAGCTTGGATCCGGGAGAAAATTCACCCCTCCACTTT.